Shown below are 30 T cell receptor beta chains from a single sample sequenced in a study of T cell changes during pregnancy in multiple sclerosis. Clones were read by immunoSEQ multiplex PCR, and TCRdb kept only the in-frame ones, dropping some. The profile shows about 22,000 clones, around 93% of them singletons. This specimen was CD4+ T cells from peripheral blood mononuclear cells, taken in the third trimester of pregnancy. These receptors all come from a female donor with multiple sclerosis, enrolled in a pregnancy study.

The CDR3 reads CASSSLKSGHRYNSPLHF. The DNA of the CDR3 is TGTGCCAGCAGCTCCTTGAAATCAGGACATAGATATAATTCACCCCTCCACTTT. The V and J genes are TRBV5-6 and TRBJ1-6; maybe TRBD1 (5 bases). The length of the CDR3 is 18 residues. The V and J ends lost 3 bases and 4 bases respectively, with 20 bases between them. CDR1 is SGHDT and CDR2 is YYEEEE in the germline V gene. The complete variable domain, with remaining parts taken from reference TRBV5-6 and TRBJ1-6, reads DAGVTQSPTHLIKTRGQQVTLRCSPKSGHDTVSWYQQALGQGPQFIFQYYEEEERQRGNFPDRFSGHQFPNYSSELNVNALLLGDSALYLCASSSLKSGHRYNSPLHFGNGTRLTVT.

The V and J genes are TRBV4-1 and TRBJ2-5, with 9 positions matching TRBD1. Germline loops: CDR1 MGHRA, CDR2 YSYEKL. The CDR3 has 17 residues. J gave up 2 bases and V 3 bases, and 10 bases lay outside the gene matches. CDR3 bases: TGCGCCAGCAGCCATGTCCTTAGGACAGGGGTACAAGAGACCCAGTACTTC. Amino acid sequence: CASSHVLRTGVQETQYF.

This chain links TRBV5-5 with TRBJ1-4; D remains ambiguous. The CDR3 runs 15 residues. Germline V CDR1 and CDR2: SGHKS, YYEKEE (reference sequence). V was pared by 2 bases and J by 6 bases, with 14 bases between. CDR3 DNA sequence: TGTGCCAGCAGCTTTTCGATGGGCATAGATGAAAAACTGTTTTTT. Translated: CASSFSMGIDEKLFF.

This chain connects TRBV27 to TRBJ2-2, with D perhaps TRBD1 (6 bases). Trimming took 8 bases from V and 0 from J, leaving 10 bases between them. CDR1 is MNHEY, CDR2 SMNVEV, per germline (reference sequence). The CDR3 runs 14 residues. The CDR3 region is CASCRGTNTGELFF. For the CDR3, the DNA is TGTGCCAGCTGCAGGGGCACGAACACCGGGGAGCTGTTTTTT.

The chain's CDR3 is CSVVVGTNSGNTIYF. The CDR3 bases are TGCAGCGTCGTGGTGGGGACTAACTCTGGAAACACCATATATTTT. The chain uses TRBV29-1 and TRBJ1-3, with a tentative D call TRBD1 (5 bases). Germline V lookup: CDR1 SQVTM, CDR2 ANQGSEA. V was pared by 6 bases and J by 0 bases, with 15 bases between. CDR3 length: 15 residues.

This clone was observed once. The chain couples TRBV5-1 to TRBJ1-3, with a tentative D call TRBD1 (5 bases). Germline values: CDR1 SGHRS, CDR2 YFSETQ. V was shortened by 5 bases and J by 2 bases, with 14 bases between the two germline ends. CDR3 length equals 15 residues. CDR3 bases: TGCGCCAGCAGTATGACAGTTGGACCTGGAAACACCATATATTTT. Translated, it gives CASSMTVGPGNTIYF. Full variable domain (missing parts from reference TRBV5-1 and TRBJ1-3): KAGVTQTPRYLIKTRGQQVTLSCSPISGHRSVSWYQQTPGQGLQFLFEYFSETQRNKGNFPGRFSGRQFSNSRSEMNVSTLELGDSALYLCASSMTVGPGNTIYFGEGSWLTVV.

J is TRBJ2-4 and V is TRBV6-1, with 7 bases lining up with TRBD1. V lost 0 bases, J lost 0 bases, and 2 bases stayed unmatched. The CDR3 is made up of 16 amino acids. Germline assignment: CDR1 MNHNS and CDR2 SASEGT. CDR3 sequence (DNA): TGTGCCAGCAGTGAAGCCCACAGGGGAGCCAAAAACATTCAGTACTTC. It encodes CASSEAHRGAKNIQYF.

The V and J genes are TRBV4-3 and TRBJ1-2; D ambiguous. The length of the CDR3 is 15 residues. V gave up 1 base and J gave up 3 bases, with 12 bases separating them. From germline, CDR1 is LGHNA and CDR2 YSLEER. The CDR3 DNA is TGCGCCAGCAGCCAAGTCATAGAGAAACACTATGGCTACACCTTC. Translated: CASSQVIEKHYGYTF.

This clone was counted a single time. This chain links TRBV9 with TRBJ1-2; D not certain. Trimming shortened V by 4 bases and J by 9 bases, and 19 bases separated the two germline ends. Germline CDR1 SGDLS, CDR2 YYNGEE. This CDR3 region has 14 residues. The chain's CDR3 is CASSPQVLLNSYTF. The CDR3 bases are TGTGCCAGCAGCCCCCAGGTACTTTTGAATAGCTACACCTTC.

V usage is TRBV2 and J usage is TRBJ1-4; TRBD1 matches 8 bases. This CDR3 has 14 residues. Germline CDR1 is SNHLY and CDR2 is FYNNEI. Trimming at V came to 7 bases and at J to 7 bases, leaving 8 bases not matched to a gene. The CDR3 reads CASTRQGAFEKLFF. CDR3 in DNA: TGTGCCAGCACTCGTCAGGGGGCGTTTGAAAAACTGTTTTTT.

V is TRBV7-2 and J is TRBJ2-1, with 9 bases identical to TRBD1. With 5 bases clipped from V and 8 bases from J, the junction kept 4 bases outside the gene matches. From germline, CDR1 is SGHTA and CDR2 FQGNSA. CDR3 size: 13 residues. CDR3 protein: CASSNRGLYEQFF. The CDR3 DNA reads TGTGCCAGCAGCAACAGGGGGCTATATGAGCAGTTCTTC.

The chain couples TRBV7-3 to TRBJ1-3; TRBD1 matches 7 bases. The length of the CDR3 is 15 residues. V was pared by 3 bases and J by 3 bases, with 5 bases of the junction left unmatched. CDR1 and CDR2 (germline): SGHTA, FQGTGA. This CDR3 reads CASSLRGGYGNTIYF. The CDR3 nucleotides are TGTGCCAGCAGCTTGAGAGGGGGCTATGGAAACACCATATATTTT.

This clone was picked up one time. The chain joins TRBV5-8 to TRBJ1-6, with D unresolved. The ends were cut back, 1 base at V and 2 bases at J, with 13 bases in the middle. Germline V CDR1 and CDR2: SGHTS, YDEGEE. The length of the CDR3 is 17 residues. Here the CDR3 reads CASSLPRRQTYNSPLHF. The CDR3 coding sequence is TGTGCCAGCAGCTTGCCCCGGCGACAAACCTATAATTCACCCCTCCACTTT.

The chain carries TRBV5-1 and TRBJ2-1; 11 nucleotides line up with TRBD1. The CDR3 extends over 14 amino acids. V trimming: 0 bases; J trimming: 8 bases; junction bases outside the gene matches: 1. Germline V gene data show CDR1 as SGHRS and CDR2 as YFSETQ. This CDR3 is CASSLGTGGYEQFF. In nucleotides, the CDR3 is TGCGCCAGCAGCTTGGGGACAGGGGGCTATGAGCAGTTCTTC.

The chain employs TRBV21-1 and TRBJ1-5; the table's D gene call, TRBD1, was not cross checked with the DNA. TRBV21-1 is annotated as a pseudogene. CDR3 size: 17 residues. CDR3 DNA sequence: TGTGCCAGCAGCCCACTTAACCGGGACAAGAAAGAACAGCCCCAGCATTTT. Encoded protein: CASSPLNRDKKEQPQHF.

The chain joins TRBV5-6 to TRBJ1-1, with 8 positions matching TRBD1. The length of the CDR3 is 17 residues. Per germline, CDR1 SGHDT and CDR2 YYEEEE. The J segment lost 1 base and the V segment lost 6 bases, leaving 14 bases of the junction unmatched. In nucleotides, the CDR3 is TGTGCCAGCACCACATCCCTTCGGGACAGGCAGAACACTGAAGCTTTCTTT. This encodes CASTTSLRDRQNTEAFF.

The V gene is TRBV7-6, the J gene TRBJ2-7; D possibly corresponds to TRBD1 (6 bases). CDR1 and CDR2 from the germline V gene are SGHVS and FNYEAQ. This CDR3 has 13 residues. Trimming took off 5 bases at V and 5 bases at J, with 13 bases between the two ends. In nucleotides, the CDR3 is TGTGCCAGCAGCCCCAGGGCAGGGGACGAGCAGTACTTC. Its translation: CASSPRAGDEQYF.

The genes are TRBV27 and TRBJ2-1; TRBD1 might be the D (5 bases). This CDR3 comprises 13 residues. V shed 8 bases and J shed 4 bases, with 12 bases lying between them. From germline, CDR1 is MNHEY and CDR2 SMNVEV (reference sequence). The DNA of the CDR3 is TGTGCCAGCCGCCTCAACAGGTACAATGAGCAGTTCTTC. This gives the protein CASRLNRYNEQFF.

In its sample, this clone was seen a few times. The chain recombines TRBV19 with TRBJ1-1, with TRBD1 matching over 9 bases. Germline values: CDR1 LNHDA, CDR2 SQIVND (reference sequence). The CDR3 runs to 15 residues. J gave up 4 bases and V 3 bases, and 6 bases lay outside the gene matches. The CDR3 loop is CASSMVGQGGTEAFF. In nucleotides, the CDR3 is TGTGCCAGTAGTATGGTGGGACAGGGAGGCACTGAAGCTTTCTTT. The entire variable domain, with the rest obtained from reference TRBV19 and TRBJ1-1, is as follows: DGGITQSPKYLFRKEGQNVTLSCEQNLNHDAMYWYRQDPGQGLRLIYYSQIVNDFQKGDIAEGYSVSREKKESFPLTVTSAQKNPTAFYLCASSMVGQGGTEAFFGQGTRLTVV.

The V call is TRBV28, the J call TRBJ1-1, with unresolved D. This CDR3 has 11 residues. V was clipped by 7 bases and J by 3 bases, with 6 bases between them. The germline gives CDR1 MDHEN, CDR2 SYDVKM. The CDR3 is CASTLYTEAFF. Here the CDR3 DNA reads TGTGCCAGCACACTTTACACTGAAGCTTTCTTT. Full variable domain (outside the CDR3, taken from reference TRBV28 and TRBJ1-1): DVKVTQSSRYLVKRTGEKVFLECVQDMDHENMFWYRQDPGLGLRLIYFSYDVKMKEKGDIPEGYSVSREKKERFSLILESASTNQTSMYLCASTLYTEAFFGQGTRLTVV.

The rearrangement links TRBV5-1 to TRBJ2-7; the D is unclear. CDR1 and CDR2 (germline): SGHRS, YFSETQ. V was clipped by 0 bases and J by 3 bases, with 7 bases between them. This CDR3 has 13 amino acids. The CDR3 DNA is TGCGCCAGCAGCTTGGGTGCGGTCTACGAGCAGTACTTC. It encodes CASSLGAVYEQYF.

The CDR3 region has the DNA TGTGCCAGCTCACCACAGCACAGCTCGGAGGATGGCTACACCTTC. Its protein is CASSPQHSSEDGYTF. The chain joins TRBV18 to TRBJ1-2; D is ambiguous. The V and J ends lost 1 base and 6 bases respectively, with 15 bases between them. Germline V gene data show CDR1 as KGHSH and CDR2 as LQKENI. CDR3 length: 15 amino acids.

This clone has just a few counts. J is TRBJ1-4 and V is TRBV5-8, with TRBD1 as a possible D gene (6 bases). Germline values: CDR1 SGHTS, CDR2 YDEGEE. The germline V and J ends were trimmed by 4 bases and 3 bases, with 13 bases remaining between them. The CDR3 has 15 residues. The CDR3 spells CASSPGDTSNEKLFF. The CDR3 nucleotides read TGTGCCAGCAGCCCTGGGGACACTTCTAATGAAAAACTGTTTTTT. The whole variable domain, filled in from reference TRBV5-8 and TRBJ1-4, reads EAGVTQSPTHLIKTRGQQATLRCSPISGHTSVYWYQQALGLGLQFLLWYDEGEERNRGNFPPRFSGRQFPNYSSELNVNALELEDSALYLCASSPGDTSNEKLFFGSGTQLSVL.

The rearrangement joins TRBV9 to TRBJ1-1; 7 positions agree with TRBD1. The CDR3 loop spans 14 amino acids. CDR1 is SGDLS, CDR2 YYNGEE, per germline. V shed 2 bases, J shed 6 bases, and the junction held 7 bases outside the gene matches. In nucleotides, the CDR3 is TGTGCCAGCAGCGTTTCCGACAGGGTGGCTGAAGCTTTCTTT. Translation: CASSVSDRVAEAFF. The full variable domain, its missing parts supplied by reference TRBV9 and TRBJ1-1, is DSGVTQTPKHLITATGQRVTLRCSPRSGDLSVYWYQQSLDQGLQFLIQYYNGEERAKGNILERFSAQQFPDLHSELNLSSLELGDSALYFCASSVSDRVAEAFFGQGTRLTVV.

This clone has just one count. The J gene is TRBJ1-6, the V gene TRBV5-1; the D gene is possibly TRBD1 (5 bases). Germline-derived CDR1 and CDR2 are SGHRS and YFSETQ. V dropped 3 bases and J dropped 10 bases, with 14 bases sitting between them. CDR3 length: 14 residues. CDR3: CASSSQDIGSPLHF. The CDR3 DNA follows: TGCGCCAGCAGCTCGCAGGACATTGGGTCACCCCTCCACTTT.

The rearrangement joins TRBV6-1 to TRBJ1-2, with 7 bases lining up with TRBD1. The CDR3 spans 13 residues. J gave up 4 bases and V 6 bases, and 5 bases lay outside the gene matches. CDR1 is MNHNS and CDR2 is SASEGT in the germline V gene. The CDR3 DNA is TGTGCCAGCAGACGACAGGGCAGCTATGGCTACACCTTC. Residues: CASRRQGSYGYTF.

The DNA of the CDR3 is TGTGCCAGCAGCTTAACAGGGAGAGCTTTCTTT. Translated: CASSLTGRAFF. The chain uses TRBV16 and TRBJ1-1; weak D call: TRBD1 (6 bases). The CDR3 has 11 residues. Germline CDR1 and CDR2: KGHSY and FQNENV. The ends were cut back, 5 bases at V and 10 bases at J, with 11 bases in the middle.

This chain uses TRBV19 with TRBJ1-1; a weak D match, TRBD1 (5 bases). Germline V gene data show CDR1 as LNHDA and CDR2 as SQIVND (reference sequence). Trimming left V 3 bases short and J 1 base short, with 12 bases between. The CDR3 runs 15 residues. The CDR3 is CASSMTIRGNTEAFF. CDR3 in DNA: TGTGCCAGTAGTATGACCATAAGGGGGAACACTGAAGCTTTCTTT. Full variable domain (remainder filled in from reference TRBV19 and TRBJ1-1): DGGITQSPKYLFRKEGQNVTLSCEQNLNHDAMYWYRQDPGQGLRLIYYSQIVNDFQKGDIAEGYSVSREKKESFPLTVTSAQKNPTAFYLCASSMTIRGNTEAFFGQGTRLTVV.

Of note for this clone: One junction end does not reproduce the germline sequence, and a read error may be involved. The chain uses TRBV7-7 and TRBJ2-6; 8 positions match TRBD1. This CDR3 is built from 13 residues. Germline V lookup: CDR1 SSHAT, CDR2 FNYEAQ (reference sequence). CDR3 nucleotide sequence: TGTGCTAGCAGCCCCGACAGGGGTAACGTCCTGACTTTC. This codes for CASSPDRGNVLTF.

This clone was seen once. V is TRBV19 and J is TRBJ1-6; D call uncertain. This CDR3 has 13 amino acids. Trimming took off 9 bases at V and 9 bases at J, with 15 bases between the two ends. The germline V gene encodes CDR1 LNHDA and CDR2 SQIVND (reference sequence). As DNA, the CDR3 is TGTGCCAGCCGTTGGGGTGGGAGTTCACCCCTCCACTTT. It encodes CASRWGGSSPLHF. Using reference TRBV19 and TRBJ1-6 for the parts outside the CDR3, the full variable domain is DGGITQSPKYLFRKEGQNVTLSCEQNLNHDAMYWYRQDPGQGLRLIYYSQIVNDFQKGDIAEGYSVSREKKESFPLTVTSAQKNPTAFYLCASRWGGSSPLHFGNGTRLTVT.